This entry describes one T cell receptor beta chain. No antigen is known for it. The input lacks base qualities; no much larger clone sits a single base away. The library was produced with the immunoSEQ multiplex PCR assay. From the authors' description of their analysis: A statistical classification framework was built to diagnose cytomegalovirus status from the catalog of TCR beta chain sequences. In its TCRdb copy, this immuneACCESS table keeps in-frame sequences only and misses some clones. Where compared with another copy, unresolved V genes explain less than half of these, and the others have no known cause. The V and J calls and clone size come from that table; D and trimming were worked out from the DNA. The sample has roughly 300,000 clones on record, approximately 87% of them singletons. Over 0.85% of the sample lies in the top ten. Separate from the roughly 650-subject first cohort, the validation cohort of 90 to 150 subjects was the group to which the donors belonged.

The sample belongs to a study of cytomegalovirus exposure and HLA in healthy donors (dated by TCRdb to about 2017). With regard to the full study: A later analysis indicated that the 90 to 150 validation repertoires were generated on the platform also employed for the roughly 650 repertoires of the first cohort. Besides the first cohort of about 730 subjects, a separate validation cohort made up of over 100 different subjects was used. The study was designed to test whether signatures of past pathogen exposure could be identified by cataloging public T cell receptors. The study combined high-throughput TCR immunosequencing, statistical association of individual TCRs with disease status, and machine learning to predict cytomegalovirus infection status.

General conclusions and limits of the study: A later analysis found that TCRs clustered in the first cohort also tended to co-occur in the 110 or so validation repertoires, with about 94% of cluster scores above 0. A total of fewer than 200 TCR beta chains were listed by the study as associated with cytomegalovirus. According to the authors, the approach could potentially be generalized to other disease states and immunological phenotypes. The classifier was reported to diagnose cytomegalovirus status with high specificity and sensitivity in both the original cohort and the validation cohort. Across donors, most TCR sequences were observed very rarely, whereas some public TCRs were present in many individuals. A few of the identified cytomegalovirus-associated TCR beta chains were confirmed in vitro to be specific for cytomegalovirus antigens. The validation cohort had no HLA typing available for a later analysis, so co-occurrence within that cohort was assessed over all 120 or so repertoires.

This TCR derives from a young woman in good health and CMV-seronegative. The specimen sequenced was PBMCs.

CDR3 sequence: CASSYAGWDEQFF. Here is the DNA: TGTGCCAGCAGTTACGCGGGATGGGATGAGCAGTTCTTC. The sequence is built from TRBV6-5 and TRBJ2-1, with TRBD2 as a weak D call on 6 bases. There are 13 amino acids in the CDR3, from cysteine to phenylalanine inclusive. Here the CDR3 DNA is all that survives: 39 bases in frame from base 1. CDR1 MNHEY and CDR2 SVGAGI are derived from the germline V gene. Trimming at the junction amounts to 2 bases on V and 8 bases on J, and the germline ends lie 10 bases apart.